This is a list of T cell receptor beta chains from one sample in a study of shared clonotypes between healthy human individuals. Measured with immunoSEQ multiplex PCR; TCRdb has only the in-frame clones, and not every one. The table records roughly 1,000,000 clones, around 78% of them present only once. Sequencing was performed on memory CD4+ T cells from PBMCs. Source of these receptors: a man younger than 35 in good health. Some clones in this sample may be carry-over from other donors' samples. Both conserved end residues are part of each CDR3. A D gene is named only where the DNA matches it firmly. Clone size, where shown, is once, few, many, or a class for clones that have expanded.

D gene	V gene	clone size	J gene	CDR3 DNA	CDR3 protein
-	TRBV2	-	TRBJ1-4	TGTGCCAGCTTACAGGGTAGTGAAAAACTGTTTTTT	CASLQGSEKLFF
-	TRBV4-1	-	TRBJ2-3	TGCGCCAGCAGCCCTTCCCACCTTGAGACGCAGTATTTT	CASSPSHLETQYF
TRBD1	TRBV28	-	TRBJ2-7	TGTGCCAGCAGTCCCCCGGGACAGGGGACCTACGAGCAGTACTTC	CASSPPGQGTYEQYF
-	TRBV30	few	TRBJ1-1	TGTGCCTGGAGCGCCAGGGGTGAAGCTTTCTTT	CAWSARGEAFF
-	TRBV6-1	-	TRBJ2-3	TGTGCCAGCAGCCCTGGGGGGTTTACAGATACGCAGTATTTT	CASSPGGFTDTQYF
-	TRBV13	-	TRBJ2-5	TGTGCCAGCAGCTCCAGGGGATATTCCCAAGAGACCCAGTACTTC	CASSSRGYSQETQYF
-	TRBV19	-	TRBJ2-2	TGTGCCAGTAGTATACCGGGCGTGAACACCGGGGAGCTGTTTTTT	CASSIPGVNTGELFF
TRBD1	TRBV29-1	-	TRBJ1-4	TGCAGCGGCCCAGGACAGGGCGCAAAACTGTTTTTT	CSGPGQGAKLFF
TRBD1	TRBV11-2	-	TRBJ2-1	TGTGCCAGCAGCGCCCAAACAGGGGTTATCGGCAATGAGCAGTTCTTC	CASSAQTGVIGNEQFF
-	TRBV28	-	TRBJ2-7	TGTGCCAGCAGTACTAGACTAGGGGACGCGTACGAGCAGTACTTC	CASSTRLGDAYEQYF
-	TRBV5-1	-	TRBJ2-7	TGCGCCAGCAGCTTGTCCTTATTGGCCTACGAGCAGTACTTC	CASSLSLLAYEQYF
TRBD1	TRBV7-8	-	TRBJ2-6	TGTGCCAGCAGCTTTTCCCGGGACAGGGGGCGTACTGGGGCCAACGTCCTGACTTTC	CASSFSRDRGRTGANVLTF
-	TRBV4-2	few	TRBJ2-2	TGTGCCAGCAGCCAAACTCTCGGGGAGCTGTTTTTT	CASSQTLGELFF
-	TRBV5-4	-	TRBJ2-7	TGTGCCAGCAGCTTGTTACAGGCGGGGGCGATCGAGCAGTACTTC	CASSLLQAGAIEQYF
-	TRBV29-1	-	TRBJ2-7	TGCAGCGTTCTCCCAGACAGCTACGAGCAGTACTTC	CSVLPDSYEQYF
TRBD2	TRBV7-2	once	TRBJ2-3	TGTGCCAGTTCTAGCGGAACAGATACGCAGTATTTT	CASSSGTDTQYF
-	TRBV30	few	TRBJ1-1	TGTGCCTGGAGTGTATCTGGGGTCGTGGCTTTCTTT	CAWSVSGVVAFF
TRBD1	TRBV2	-	TRBJ1-5	TGTGCCAGCCAGCGGCGACAGGGTCCCGATCAGCCCCAGCATTTT	CASQRRQGPDQPQHF
TRBD1	TRBV28	-	TRBJ1-2	TGTGCCAGCAGTTTTCCAGGGGGGCGTCGGGACTATGGCTACACCTTC	CASSFPGGRRDYGYTF
-	TRBV10-3	-	TRBJ2-7	TGTGCCACCCAACGAAGGACGGGTGTCTCCTACGAGCAGTACTTC	CATQRRTGVSYEQYF
TRBD1	TRBV18	few	TRBJ1-1	TGTGCCAGCTCATCCGTACAGGGGGCGGCGGACACTGAAGCTTTCTTT	CASSSVQGAADTEAFF
-	TRBV11-2	-	TRBJ2-3	TGTGCCAGCAGCTTATGGAGCAGCGCAGATACGCAGTATTTT	CASSLWSSADTQYF
-	TRBV9	-	TRBJ2-1	TGTGCCAGCAGCAGAGTCGGGAGCTCCTACAATGAGCAGTTCTTC	CASSRVGSSYNEQFF
TRBD1	TRBV7-8	-	TRBJ1-3	TGTGCCAGCAGCTTAATACAACCTGGGACAGGGTCTGGAAACACCATATATTTT	CASSLIQPGTGSGNTIYF
-	TRBV5-1	-	TRBJ2-3	TGCGCCAGCAGCCCCGGTTATGGCACAGATACGCAGTATTTT	CASSPGYGTDTQYF
TRBD1	TRBV7-9	-	TRBJ1-1	TGTGCCAGCAGCTTAGAAAAGGGGGCGGGAGGCGCTTTCTTT	CASSLEKGAGGAFF
-	TRBV28	-	TRBJ1-5	TGTGCCAGCAGTTTATTCGGCAGGGTCGTTCAGCCCCAGCATTTT	CASSLFGRVVQPQHF
TRBD2	TRBV10-3	-	TRBJ2-3	TGTGCCATCGGGGCAGGGGGGCTAGCGGGAGGGCGTGCGGATACGCAGTATTTT	CAIGAGGLAGGRADTQYF
-	TRBV2	-	TRBJ1-5	TGTGCCAGCAGGCTGGGGTTAGGTAGCAATCAGCCCCAGCATTTT	CASRLGLGSNQPQHF
TRBD2	TRBV9	-	TRBJ2-1	TGTGCCAGCAGCGTATCCACCAAAGCGGGGAGTGAGCAGTTCTTC	CASSVSTKAGSEQFF